The 7 T cell receptor beta chains in this list originate from one sample, sequenced in a study of blood T cell repertoires in COVID-19. The protocol was immunoSEQ multiplex PCR, while the TCRdb copy is restricted to in-frame clones and leaves out a portion. The sample includes approximately 300,000 clones, 90% of them seen just once. The sequenced material came from PBMCs or T cells enriched from blood (not recorded which). The receptors were sampled from a woman aged 25-40 years who had been exposed to COVID-19.

This clone was picked up one time. The chain recombines TRBV18 with TRBJ1-5, with 8 positions matching TRBD1. This CDR3 spans 15 amino acids. Germline-derived CDR1 and CDR2 are KGHSH and LQKENI. J was trimmed by 4 bases and V by 0 bases; bases with no gene match: 2. As DNA, the CDR3 is TGTGCCAGCTCACCACCGACAGGGGTAAATCAGCCCCAGCATTTT. Protein sequence: CASSPPTGVNQPQHF.

In this sample, this clone turned up once. The rearrangement joins TRBV4-3 to TRBJ1-1, with D tentatively TRBD1 (5 bases). Per the germline V gene, CDR1 is LGHNA and CDR2 is YSLEER. Between the trimmed V and J ends, which lost 0 bases and 5 bases, there was a span of 13 bases. The CDR3 spans 15 residues. The chain's CDR3 is CASSQDPQGRTEAFF. The CDR3 nucleotides are TGCGCCAGCAGCCAAGATCCCCAGGGAAGGACTGAAGCTTTCTTT.

The CDR3 DNA reads as TGCGCCAGCAGCGGACTCAACAGGGGAGGCACTGAAGCTTTCTTT. It encodes CASSGLNRGGTEAFF. The rearrangement joins TRBV5-1 to TRBJ1-1; 7 nucleotides line up with TRBD1. The germline gives CDR1 SGHRS, CDR2 YFSETQ. This CDR3 has 15 amino acids. Unmatched junction bases numbered 10, after V lost 4 bases and J lost 4 bases.

The genes are TRBV4-2 and TRBJ2-3; D gene unclear. This CDR3 is 14 amino acids long. The V end lost 4 bases, the J end lost 0 bases, and 8 bases lay between the germline ends. Germline CDR1 and CDR2: LGHNA and YNFKEQ. This CDR3 is CASSRVGSTDTQYF. The CDR3 DNA follows: TGTGCCAGCAGCCGCGTCGGGAGCACAGATACGCAGTATTTT.

The V call is TRBV2, the J call TRBJ2-5, with D perhaps TRBD1 (6 bases). CDR1 is SNHLY, CDR2 FYNNEI, per germline. The CDR3 totals 13 residues. V was shortened by 2 bases and J by 7 bases, with 11 bases between the two germline ends. CDR3 sequence (DNA): TGTGCCAGCAGTGAATCGTTGGGGGCGACCCAGTACTTC. Its protein product is CASSESLGATQYF.

A word on this clone: Other DNA sequences in the sample encode the same CDR3. V gene TRBV5-1 combines with J gene TRBJ1-1; D is ambiguous. From germline, CDR1 is SGHRS and CDR2 YFSETQ. Trimming stripped 1 base from V and 3 bases from J, with 7 bases between. The CDR3 spans 13 residues. CDR3 protein: CASSLQGDTEAFF. CDR3 nucleotide sequence: TGCGCCAGCAGCTTGCAAGGAGACACTGAAGCTTTCTTT.

V gene TRBV4-2 combines with J gene TRBJ2-1; tentatively, D is TRBD2 (6 bases). CDR3 length equals 13 residues. Per the germline V gene, CDR1 is LGHNA and CDR2 is YNFKEQ. V was clipped by 3 bases and J by 8 bases, with 11 bases between them. CDR3 DNA: TGTGCCAGCAGCCAGATACTAGCCTATGAGCAGTTCTTC. Translated, it gives CASSQILAYEQFF.